The next 27 T cell receptor beta chains were all read from a single sample in a study of cytomegalovirus exposure and HLA in healthy donors. The PCR made use of 60 Vbeta and 13 Jbeta primers. Profiling relied on immunoSEQ multiplex PCR, and the TCRdb table lists in-frame clones only, not all of them. The sample lists about 180,000 clones, roughly 79% occurring once. Sequenced input: PBMCs. The source of these receptors is a middle-aged man in good health and CMV-seropositive.

As DNA, the CDR3 is TGTGCCTGGACTCCGGGACAGGGGATGTATAGCAATCAGCCCCAGCATTTT. This sequence encodes CAWTPGQGMYSNQPQHF. V gene TRBV30 combines with J gene TRBJ1-5; 10 positions match TRBD1. The CDR3 runs 17 residues. Germline CDR1 GTSNPN, CDR2 SVGIG (reference sequence). J was trimmed by 0 bases and V by 4 bases; bases with no gene match: 9.

V is TRBV19 and J is TRBJ2-1, with 9 nucleotides matching TRBD2. The trim removed 7 bases at V and 3 bases at J, leaving 4 bases unmatched. This CDR3 has 14 residues. Germline V gene lookup returns CDR1 LNHDA and CDR2 SQIVND (reference sequence). CDR3 in amino acids: CASKKTSGYNEQFF. The CDR3 DNA sequence: TGTGCCAGTAAGAAGACTAGCGGCTACAATGAGCAGTTCTTC.

This clone was seen only once. J is TRBJ2-2 and V is TRBV7-3; TRBD2 matches at 9 bases. This CDR3 spans 16 amino acids. V shed 5 bases, J shed 6 bases, and the junction held 10 bases outside the gene matches. The germline gives CDR1 SGHTA, CDR2 FQGTGA. In nucleotides, the CDR3 is TGTGCCAGCAGCCTAAGGCCAGCGGGAGGATCCGGGGAGCTGTTTTTT. Encoded protein: CASSLRPAGGSGELFF. Combining the CDR3 with reference TRBV7-3 and TRBJ2-2 gives the whole variable domain GAGVSQTPSNKVTEKGKYVELRCDPISGHTALYWYRQSLGQGPEFLIYFQGTGAADDSGLPNDRFFAVRPEGSVSTLKIQRTERGDSAVYLCASSLRPAGGSGELFFGEGSRLTVL.

V gene TRBV11-2 combines with J gene TRBJ2-7; a weak D match, TRBD2 (6 bases). This CDR3 has 17 residues. The germline gives CDR1 SGHAT, CDR2 FQNNGV. The ends were cut back, 3 bases at V and 1 base at J, with 19 bases in the middle. The CDR3 spells CASSFPREAAMSYEQYF. In DNA form, the CDR3 reads TGTGCCAGCAGCTTCCCCAGGGAGGCAGCCATGTCCTACGAGCAGTACTTC.

The J gene is TRBJ1-1, the V gene TRBV14, with 7 positions matching TRBD1. After removal of 4 bases from V and 4 bases from J, the junction contained 3 bases not matched to a gene. CDR1 is SGHDN, CDR2 FVKESK, per germline. The CDR3 consists of 13 residues. The CDR3 DNA is TGTGCCAGCAGCCGGGACAGATTCACTGAAGCTTTCTTT. This encodes CASSRDRFTEAFF.

The chain combines TRBV18 with TRBJ1-5, with a tentative D call TRBD1 (6 bases). CDR1 and CDR2 from the germline V gene are KGHSH and LQKENI. V was clipped by 3 bases and J by 3 bases, with 12 bases between them. The CDR3 totals 15 residues. As DNA, the CDR3 is TGTGCCAGCTCACCCTCACAGGGCCCCAATCAGCCCCAGCATTTT. Translation gives CASSPSQGPNQPQHF.

This clone showed up just once. The V call is TRBV2, the J call TRBJ2-3, with D hard to call. V shed 5 bases and J shed 6 bases, with 12 bases lying between them. The germline gives CDR1 SNHLY, CDR2 FYNNEI. The CDR3 loop spans 13 amino acids. The CDR3 region is CASSPTSADTQYF. CDR3 bases: TGTGCCAGCAGTCCCACCAGCGCCGATACGCAGTATTTT.

The chain couples TRBV7-9 to TRBJ2-7; maybe TRBD2 (6 bases). Between the trimmed V and J ends, which lost 4 bases and 2 bases, there was a span of 6 bases. CDR1 is SEHNR and CDR2 is FQNEAQ in the germline V gene (reference sequence). The CDR3 totals 12 residues. Written as DNA, the CDR3 is TGTGCCAGCAGCTCTAGCGCCTACGAGCAGTACTTC. Translation gives CASSSSAYEQYF.

The chain recombines TRBV19 with TRBJ1-5; 7 bases agree with TRBD1. J lost 15 bases, V lost 3 bases, and 11 bases had no gene match. Germline V CDR1 and CDR2: LNHDA, SQIVND (reference sequence). The CDR3 is 13 amino acids. Here the CDR3 reads CASSILGSGTAHF. CDR3 DNA: TGTGCCAGTAGTATTCTGGGATCCGGGACAGCGCATTTT.

This rearrangement joins TRBV7-3 to TRBJ2-7, with 14 bases that match TRBD2. Trimming removed 4 bases from V and 6 bases from J; junction bases left unmatched: 2. This CDR3 is built from 14 residues. Germline V gene data show CDR1 as SGHTA and CDR2 as FQGTGA. CDR3 sequence (DNA): TGTGCCAGCAGCTCGGGACTAGCGGGAGCCGAGCAGTACTTC. As protein: CASSSGLAGAEQYF.

In its sample, this clone was seen a few times. Its ends do not fully match the called genes, so a read error is possible. This chain uses TRBV11-2 with TRBJ2-4; 10 bases map to TRBD1. The germline gives CDR1 SGHAT, CDR2 FQNNGV. The CDR3 is 14 amino acids. CDR3 amino acids: CASSWGDRGNSQYF. The CDR3 bases are TGTGCCAGCAGCTGGGGGGACAGGGGAAACAGTCAGTACTTC.

This clone is a singleton in its sample. The V call is TRBV9, the J call TRBJ1-3; no definite D call. V lost 3 bases and J lost 0, with 7 bases in between. Germline CDR1 and CDR2: SGDLS and YYNGEE. There are 14 residues in the CDR3. The CDR3 nucleotides read TGTGCCAGCAGCGGACACGTCTCTGGAAACACCATATATTTT. The encoded protein is CASSGHVSGNTIYF.

The rearrangement joins TRBV10-3 to TRBJ1-4, with TRBD1 as a possible D gene (5 bases). Trimming cost V 2 bases and J 7 bases, with 11 bases left between them. Germline assignment: CDR1 ENHRY and CDR2 SYGVKD. The CDR3 loop spans 14 amino acids. CDR3 nucleotides: TGTGCCATCAGTGAGGGGGCGGCTGGTGAAAAACTGTTTTTT. This codes for CAISEGAAGEKLFF.

V is TRBV7-9 and J is TRBJ2-3; a possible D gene is TRBD1 (5 bases). V was clipped by 1 base and J by 2 bases, with 10 bases between them. This CDR3 is 15 amino acids long. Germline CDR1 SEHNR, CDR2 FQNEAQ (reference sequence). The CDR3: CASSLGQPLTDTQYF. Written as DNA, the CDR3 is TGTGCCAGCAGCTTAGGACAGCCCCTCACAGATACGCAGTATTTT.

The genes are TRBV5-1 and TRBJ2-5; D is unclear. Trimming took 5 bases from V and 5 from J, leaving 7 bases between them. Germline V lookup: CDR1 SGHRS, CDR2 YFSETQ. This CDR3 comprises 11 residues. DNA of the CDR3: TGCGCCAGCAGAACAGAGGAGACCCAGTACTTC. This gives the protein CASRTEETQYF. Full variable domain (outside the CDR3, taken from reference TRBV5-1 and TRBJ2-5): KAGVTQTPRYLIKTRGQQVTLSCSPISGHRSVSWYQQTPGQGLQFLFEYFSETQRNKGNFPGRFSGRQFSNSRSEMNVSTLELGDSALYLCASRTEETQYFGPGTRLLVL.

The rearrangement links TRBV27 to TRBJ2-3, with 10 bases lining up with TRBD2. Trimming cost V 3 bases and J 5 bases; bases outside gene matches: 8. The germline V gene encodes CDR1 MNHEY and CDR2 SMNVEV (reference sequence). CDR3 size: 16 residues. The CDR3 DNA is TGTGCCAGCAGTTTGATGAGCGGGAGGGCCAAAGATACGCAGTATTTT. Translated: CASSLMSGRAKDTQYF.

This clone was recorded only once. The V gene is TRBV4-1, the J gene TRBJ2-1, with TRBD1 as a possible D gene (5 bases). The CDR3 contains 15 residues. Germline-derived CDR1 and CDR2 are MGHRA and YSYEKL. V gave up 5 bases and J gave up 0 bases, with 11 bases separating them. The chain's CDR3 is CASSYRRSSYNEQFF. As DNA, the CDR3 is TGCGCCAGCAGCTACAGGAGAAGCTCCTACAATGAGCAGTTCTTC.

This chain joins TRBV4-1 and TRBJ1-3; D gene unclear. The length of the CDR3 is 16 residues. V lost 4 bases to trimming and J lost 0 bases, with 13 bases between them. Germline V gives CDR1 MGHRA, CDR2 YSYEKL. The CDR3 region has the DNA TGCGCCAGCAGCCGCATAGCGGGAGCCTCTGGAAACACCATATATTTT. It specifies CASSRIAGASGNTIYF.

The V call is TRBV4-1, the J call TRBJ2-2; 7 bases align to TRBD1. V trimming: 3 bases; J trimming: 7 bases; junction bases outside the gene matches: 11. Looked up from germline, CDR1 is MGHRA and CDR2 is YSYEKL. The CDR3 is 16 residues long. The CDR3 coding sequence is TGCGCCAGCAGCCAGGGGGTCGACAGGGTATTCGGGGAGCTGTTTTTT. Protein product: CASSQGVDRVFGELFF.

V usage is TRBV5-1 and J usage is TRBJ2-1, with 8 nucleotides matching TRBD2. Unmatched junction bases numbered 5, after V lost 6 bases and J lost 0 bases. This CDR3 spans 15 amino acids. Germline lookup yields CDR1 SGHRS and CDR2 YFSETQ. CDR3 in DNA: TGCGCCAGCATGCCGGGGGGGTTCTCCTACAATGAGCAGTTCTTC. Protein: CASMPGGFSYNEQFF.

The chain joins TRBV11-2 to TRBJ2-7; 10 bases fit TRBD1. The CDR3 contains 16 residues. Trimming at V came to 5 bases and at J to 1 base, leaving 8 bases not matched to a gene. Germline CDR1 and CDR2: SGHAT and FQNNGV. The CDR3 nucleotides are TGTGCCAGCAGCCTTACTGGACAGGGGGGATCCTACGAGCAGTACTTC. Its translation: CASSLTGQGGSYEQYF.

This chain connects TRBV21-1 to TRBJ2-7; the tabulated D call, TRBD1, remains unverified against the DNA. TRBV21-1 is a pseudogene segment. This CDR3 has 16 residues. CDR3 bases: TGTGCCAGCAGCCCGCTGGGGCCCAAAGGTAGCTACGAGCAGTACTTC. It specifies CASSPLGPKGSYEQYF.

The J gene is TRBJ2-1, the V gene TRBV11-2, with 10 bases that match TRBD2. V gave up 5 bases and J gave up 15 bases; unmatched junction bases: 19. The CDR3 covers 16 residues. Per germline, CDR1 SGHAT and CDR2 FQNNGV. The CDR3 coding sequence is TGTGCCAGCAGCCCGAATACCGGGACTAGCGTAGCCTGGGCGTTCTTC. Its translation is CASSPNTGTSVAWAFF. The full variable domain, in which reference TRBV11-2 and TRBJ2-1 provide the parts outside the CDR3, is EAGVAQSPRYKIIEKRQSVAFWCNPISGHATLYWYQQILGQGPKLLIQFQNNGVVDDSQLPKDRFSAERLKGVDSTLKIQPAKLEDSAVYLCASSPNTGTSVAWAFFGPGTRLTVL.

The chain is built from TRBV7-8 and TRBJ2-5, with TRBD2 identical over 8 bases. After removal of 7 bases from V and 3 bases from J, the junction contained 7 bases not matched to a gene. CDR1 is SGHVS, CDR2 FQNEAQ, per germline. The CDR3 loop spans 14 amino acids. CDR3 nucleotide sequence: TGTGCCAGCAACCCGGGGGGGACAAAAGAGACCCAGTACTTC. As protein: CASNPGGTKETQYF. The full variable domain, its missing parts supplied by reference TRBV7-8 and TRBJ2-5, is GAGVSQSPRYKVAKRGQDVALRCDPISGHVSLFWYQQALGQGPEFLTYFQNEAQLDKSGLPSDRFFAERPEGSVSTLKIQRTQQEDSAVYLCASNPGGTKETQYFGPGTRLLVL.

V is TRBV4-2 and J is TRBJ2-5; D possibly corresponds to TRBD2 (5 bases). Per germline, CDR1 LGHNA and CDR2 YNFKEQ. Trimming stripped 0 bases from V and 9 bases from J, with 11 bases between. CDR3 length: 13 residues. CDR3 sequence: CASSQDRDGAQYF. In DNA form, the CDR3 reads TGTGCCAGCAGCCAAGATCGCGACGGGGCCCAGTACTTC.

The sample holds a few counts of this clone. The chain joins TRBV11-2 to TRBJ1-1; no firm D call. This CDR3 spans 15 amino acids. Germline lookup yields CDR1 SGHAT and CDR2 FQNNGV. Trimming removed 2 bases from V and 1 base from J, with 11 bases in between. CDR3 coding DNA: TGTGCCAGCAGCTTATTTAAGGAGGGGAACACTGAAGCTTTCTTT. It specifies CASSLFKEGNTEAFF.

The chain joins TRBV11-3 to TRBJ1-3; D is possibly TRBD1 (6 bases). The CDR3 runs 12 residues. The V gene lost 5 bases and the J gene lost 9 bases, with 11 bases spanning the gap. Per the germline V gene, CDR1 is SGHNT and CDR2 is YENEEA. CDR3: CASSQGTGTIYF. The CDR3, as DNA: TGTGCCAGCAGCCAGGGGACGGGCACCATATATTTT. Filled out from reference TRBV11-3 and TRBJ1-3, the complete variable domain reads EAGVVQSPRYKIIEKKQPVAFWCNPISGHNTLYWYLQNLGQGPELLIRYENEEAVDDSQLPKDRFSAERLKGVDSTLKIQPAELGDSAVYLCASSQGTGTIYFGEGSWLTVV.